This is a list of T cell receptor beta chains from one sample in a study of blood T cell repertoires in COVID-19. Assay: immunoSEQ multiplex PCR; the TCRdb copy retains only in-frame clones and omits some. The sample records approximately 290,000 clones, around 89% being singletons. The specimen sequenced was peripheral blood. These receptors came from a man aged 25-40 years with acute or convalescent COVID-19. Both conserved end residues are part of each CDR3. A D gene is named only where the DNA matches it firmly. Part of the rows lack a size; the others show once, few, many or a class for expanded clones.

j_gene	v_gene	d_gene	len	abundance	CDR3nt	CDR3aa
TRBJ1-2	TRBV10-1	TRBD1	14	-	TGCGCCAGCAGCCCTGGACAGGGGAAGGGGGGCTACACCTTC	CASSPGQGKGGYTF
TRBJ2-1	TRBV11-2	TRBD2	15	-	TGTGCCAGCAGCCTCGCTAGCGGGACCTACAATGAGCAGTTCTTC	CASSLASGTYNEQFF
TRBJ2-3	TRBV30	-	16	-	TGTGCCTGGAGTCCAGGGCTAGAGCTAAGCACAGATACGCAGTATTTT	CAWSPGLELSTDTQYF
TRBJ2-3	TRBV5-4	-	18	-	TGTGCCAGCAGCTTATTCCCCGGGTACCAGTCTAGCACAGATACGCAGTATTTT	CASSLFPGYQSSTDTQYF
TRBJ2-1	TRBV5-1	TRBD1	15	-	TGCGCCAGCAGCTTGGTGCCAGGGGGCCACAATGAGCAGTTCTTC	CASSLVPGGHNEQFF
TRBJ1-2	TRBV5-1	-	15	-	TGCGCCAGCAAAGAGATGGACAGTTCTAACTATGGCTACACCTTC	CASKEMDSSNYGYTF
TRBJ1-6	TRBV6-1	-	17	-	TGTGCCAGCAGTGGGAGGACCTCGCAAGGGTCTAATTCACCCCTCCACTTT	CASSGRTSQGSNSPLHF
TRBJ2-7	TRBV4-2	-	17	-	TGTGCCAGCAGCCAAGGTCTGAGGGACACCGTCTCCTACGAGCAGTACTTC	CASSQGLRDTVSYEQYF
TRBJ2-7	TRBV30	-	12	-	TGTGCCTGGGGACACGGTCCCTACGAGCAGTACTTC	CAWGHGPYEQYF
TRBJ2-7	TRBV9	-	15	-	TGTGCCAGCAGCGTAGGGGATAGCGCCGCCTACGAGCAGTACTTC	CASSVGDSAAYEQYF
TRBJ1-2	TRBV28	-	11	-	TGTGCCAGTGCCATAGTCGGGGGCTACACCTTC	CASAIVGGYTF
TRBJ1-3	TRBV6-1	TRBD1	17	-	TGTGCCAGCAGTGTGGGACAGTTGTTTGGCTCTGGAAACACCATATATTTT	CASSVGQLFGSGNTIYF
TRBJ1-2	TRBV28	TRBD1	17	-	TGTGCCAGCAGTTCAGGGGGGACAGGGGGGCTCATAAAAGGCTACACCTTC	CASSSGGTGGLIKGYTF
TRBJ1-3	TRBV5-1	-	14	-	TGCGCCAGCAGCCTAGGGGTGGGTGGAAACACCATATATTTT	CASSLGVGGNTIYF
TRBJ2-7	TRBV18	-	12	-	TGTGCCAGCTCACCGGACTTCAGCGAGCAGTACTTC	CASSPDFSEQYF
TRBJ2-3	TRBV5-1	-	15	-	TGCGCCAGCAGCGCGGTGCAGTTGCACACAGATACGCAGTATTTT	CASSAVQLHTDTQYF
TRBJ2-3	TRBV5-4	TRBD2	16	-	TGTGCCAGCAGCGCTGGACTAGCGGGGGGCCCGGATACGCAGTATTTT	CASSAGLAGGPDTQYF
TRBJ2-3	TRBV5-1	-	13	-	TGCGCCAGCAGCTTGGTCCCGACAGATACGCAGTATTTT	CASSLVPTDTQYF
TRBJ2-3	TRBV5-4	-	16	-	TGTGCCAGCAGCCCCCACGTGACCACTAACACAGATACGCAGTATTTT	CASSPHVTTNTDTQYF
TRBJ2-6	TRBV6-5	-	16	-	TGTGCCAGCAGTTCAGGACAGCTCTCTGGGGCCAACGTCCTGACTTTC	CASSSGQLSGANVLTF
TRBJ2-1	TRBV27	-	12	-	TGTGCCAGCAGTTTTGGCAACAATGAGCAGTTCTTC	CASSFGNNEQFF
TRBJ2-2	TRBV6-5	TRBD1	15	-	TGTGCCAGCAGTAGGGACAGGGTTAGCACCGGGGAGCTGTTTTTT	CASSRDRVSTGELFF
TRBJ1-6	TRBV28	-	13	few	TGTGCCAGCGGGCAGGGTGGGCATTCACCCCTCCACTTT	CASGQGGHSPLHF
TRBJ2-7	TRBV7-9	TRBD2	16	-	TGTGCCAGCAGCTTAGGTTTGGGAGCGGGGAAATACGAGCAGTACTTC	CASSLGLGAGKYEQYF
TRBJ2-2	TRBV7-9	-	16	-	TGTGCCAGCAGCCCCCGGGGAAGGCGAGTGACCGGGGAGCTGTTTTTT	CASSPRGRRVTGELFF